This entry features one TCR beta chain sequence. Its antigen is not known. The data belong to a study of OX40 agonist ivuxolimab in advanced cancers. For the study at large: The drug used for patients, ivuxolimab, was an agonistic anti-OX40 (CD134) antibody. Notes on the study in general: In the 0.1 to 3.0 mg/kg range, CD4+ and CD8+ blood T cells had expanded clonally by week 6. Partial responders at 0.1-3.0 mg/kg showed near-lowest clonal expansion.

The CDR3 contains 12 residues. Per germline, CDR1 KGHSH and CDR2 LQKENI. V was shortened by 2 bases and J by 4 bases, with 2 bases between the two germline ends. TCRdb's table, derived via immunoSEQ multiplex PCR, lists solely in-frame clones and lacks some. The sample shows approximately 66,000 clones, roughly four fifths of them seen only once. The clonotype was recovered from an adult with an advanced solid tumor such as melanoma, head and neck, liver or kidney cancer. This specimen was CD4+ or CD8+ T cells sorted from blood, taken in a trial of the OX40 agonist ivuxolimab. The chain uses TRBV18 and TRBJ2-2; D is unresolved. Here the CDR3 DNA reads TGTGCCAGCTCACCAAGCACCGGGGAGCTGTTTTTT. It specifies CASSPSTGELFF.